This entry lists 5 T cell receptor beta chains sequenced from one sample in a study of blood T cells in healthy people across ages (dated by TCRdb to 2013 to 2016). The method was 5' RACE. A second roughly 7 to 12 cycle PCR used a sample-barcoded 5' primer and a J-beta primer mix. TCRdb took the public reads, trimmed them with fastp at Q25, ran MiXCR for clone calling and kept in-frame beta chains. Duplicate CDR3 protein sequences are folded into a single record with the most common DNA and genes. The sample includes 1.5 million to 2 million distinct CDR3 sequences, with roughly 43% observed a single time. Clones ranked in the top ten supply under 30% of the sample. Sequencing was done on a sample of blood. These receptors originate from a human donor in good health.

Points on this clonotype: One junction end disagrees with the germline gene, perhaps due to a read error. The chain employs TRBV5-6 and TRBJ1-2; a weak D match, TRBD1 (5 bases). Germline V gene sequence: CDR1 SGHDT, CDR2 YYEEEE. This CDR3 comprises 15 residues. CDR3 sequence: CAGSPPWGDDGGYTF. The CDR3 DNA is TGTGCCGGCAGCCCCCCTTGGGGCGACGATGGGGGCTACACCTTC.

The rearrangement links TRBV29-1 to TRBJ2-1, with 10 nucleotides matching TRBD1. The CDR3 runs to 12 residues. J lost 8 bases, V lost 4 bases, and 2 bases had no gene match. Germline V lookup: CDR1 SQVTM, CDR2 ANQGSEA. CDR3 amino acids: CSVGQGADEQFF. The CDR3 nucleotides read TGCAGCGTTGGACAGGGGGCTGATGAGCAGTTCTTC.

The chain uses TRBV4-3 and TRBJ2-1; 8 positions agree with TRBD2. This CDR3 spans 19 amino acids. Trimming at V came to 1 base and at J to 3 bases, leaving 14 bases not matched to a gene. Germline lookup yields CDR1 LGHNA and CDR2 YSLEER. In DNA, the CDR3 is TGCGCCAGCAGCCAAGCGAGGACAGAAGGCGGGGGGCTCTACAATGAGCAGTTCTTC. Its protein product is CASSQARTEGGGLYNEQFF.

A remark on this clonotype: A read error may produce the germline difference seen at one junction end. The CDR3 here is CATKTGLYSYTF. CDR3 DNA sequence: TGTGCCACCAAGACAGGGCTCTATAGCTACACCTTC. The V gene is TRBV6-2 or TRBV6-3, the J gene TRBJ1-2, with 7 bases aligning to TRBD1. The CDR3 sequence is 12 residues long. CDR1 and CDR2 from the germline V gene are MNHEY and SVGEGT.

CDR3: CASSPFGQNTEAFF. In DNA, the CDR3 is TGCGCCAGCAGCCCCTTTGGACAGAACACTGAAGCTTTCTTT. This rearrangement joins TRBV5-1 to TRBJ1-1; D might be TRBD1 (5 bases). This CDR3 region has 14 residues. The V gene's germline CDR1 is SGHRS and CDR2 YFSETQ. V lost 4 bases and J lost 1, with 11 bases in between.